The clone carrying this TCR beta chain was seen many times. The data originate from a study of regulatory T cells in long-lasting Graves disease. Building the TCR beta libraries relied on iRepertoire HTBI primers, and CDR3 regions underwent Arm-PCR. Via MiXCR, TCRdb re-called the multiplex PCR reads, giving one row per CDR3 protein. Here the sample spans approximately 390,000 distinct CDR3 sequences, 16% being singletons. The sample's time point: newly diagnosed GD, antithyroid drugs for less than 3 months. PBMCs provided the RNA from which the TCR library was made. The CDR3 length is 14 residues. Germline CDR1 is MNHEY and CDR2 is SVGEGT. The V end lost 6 bases, the J end lost 2 bases, and 12 bases lay between the germline ends. This same sample was also taken into another study, of T cells in Graves' hyperthyroidism and ophthalmopathy. This second report adds: The TCR CDR3 was amplified in a first-round RT-PCR using the HTBI primer set.

Sequencing used peripheral blood mononuclear cells (PBMCs), obtained at new diagnosis, from a patient treated with antithyroid drugs. The sequence came from a woman between 18 and 29 years old with Graves disease. The J gene is TRBJ2-3, the V gene TRBV6-2 or TRBV6-3; D is ambiguous. The CDR3 protein is CASSLFLTTDTQYF. The CDR3 nucleotides read TGTGCCAGCAGCCTTTTCCTCACCACAGATACGCAGTATTTT.